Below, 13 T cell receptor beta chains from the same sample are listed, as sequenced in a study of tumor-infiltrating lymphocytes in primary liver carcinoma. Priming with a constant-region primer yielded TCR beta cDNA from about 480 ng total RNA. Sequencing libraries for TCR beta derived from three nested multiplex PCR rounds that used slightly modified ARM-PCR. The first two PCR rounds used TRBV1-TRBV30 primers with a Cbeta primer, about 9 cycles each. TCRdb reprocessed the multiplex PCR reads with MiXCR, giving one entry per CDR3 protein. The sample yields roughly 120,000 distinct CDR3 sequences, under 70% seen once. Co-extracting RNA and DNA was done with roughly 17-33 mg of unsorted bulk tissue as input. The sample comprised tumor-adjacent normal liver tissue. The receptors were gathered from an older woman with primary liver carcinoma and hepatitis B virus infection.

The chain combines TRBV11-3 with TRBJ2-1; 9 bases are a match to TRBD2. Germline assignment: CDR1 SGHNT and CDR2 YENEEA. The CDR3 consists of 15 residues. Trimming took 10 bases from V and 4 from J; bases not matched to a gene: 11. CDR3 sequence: CATTFGTSIYNEQFF. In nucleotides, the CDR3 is TGTGCCACTACCTTCGGGACTAGCATTTACAATGAGCAGTTCTTC.

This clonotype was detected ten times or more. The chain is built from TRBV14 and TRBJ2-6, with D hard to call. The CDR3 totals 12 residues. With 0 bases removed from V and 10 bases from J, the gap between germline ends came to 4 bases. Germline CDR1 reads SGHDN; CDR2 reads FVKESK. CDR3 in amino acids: CASSQDRNVLTF. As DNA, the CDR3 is TGTGCCAGCAGCCAAGATCGGAACGTCCTGACTTTC.

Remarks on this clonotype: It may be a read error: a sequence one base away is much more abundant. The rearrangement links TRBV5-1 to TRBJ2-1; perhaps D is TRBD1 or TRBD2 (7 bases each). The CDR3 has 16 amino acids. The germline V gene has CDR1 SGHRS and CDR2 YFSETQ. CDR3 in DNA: TGCGCCGGCAGCCCTGGGGGGGGACAGTTCTACAATGAGCAGTTCTTC. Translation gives CAGSPGGGQFYNEQFF.

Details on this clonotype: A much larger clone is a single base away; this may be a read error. The CDR3 sequence is CASSRGTDSTDTQYF. The DNA for the CDR3 is TGTGCCAGCAGCCGGGGGACAGATAGCACAGATACGCAGTATTTT. This chain uses TRBV7-9 with TRBJ2-3, with D perhaps TRBD1 (7 bases). V was shortened by 5 bases and J by 0 bases, with 12 bases between the two germline ends. Germline values: CDR1 SEHNR, CDR2 FQNEAQ (reference sequence). This CDR3 comprises 15 residues.

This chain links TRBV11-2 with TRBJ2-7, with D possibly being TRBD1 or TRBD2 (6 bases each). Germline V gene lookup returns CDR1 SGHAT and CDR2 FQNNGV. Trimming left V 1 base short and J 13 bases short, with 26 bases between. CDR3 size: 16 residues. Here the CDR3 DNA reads TGTGCCAGCAGCTTAGCGTCGGGGGCAGGAGGATACGGGCAATACTTC. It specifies CASSLASGAGGYGQYF.

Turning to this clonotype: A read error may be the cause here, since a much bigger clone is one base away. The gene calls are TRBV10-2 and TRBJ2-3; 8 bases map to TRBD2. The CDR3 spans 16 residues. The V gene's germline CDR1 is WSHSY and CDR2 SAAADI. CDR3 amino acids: CASSETLAGYTDAQYF. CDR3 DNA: TGCGCCAGCAGTGAGACCTTAGCGGGGTACACAGATGCGCAGTATTTT.

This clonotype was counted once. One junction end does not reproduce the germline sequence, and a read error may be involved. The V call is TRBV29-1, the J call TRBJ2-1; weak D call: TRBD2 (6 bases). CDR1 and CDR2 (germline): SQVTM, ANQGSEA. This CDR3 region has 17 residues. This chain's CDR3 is CNVEGVGGESSYNVQFF. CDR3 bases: TGCAACGTTGAAGGGGTTGGCGGGGAGAGCTCCTACAATGTGCAGTTCTTC.

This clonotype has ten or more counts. DNA of the CDR3: TGTGCCAGCAGTTTAGAAGGCTCCTACGAGCAGTACTTC. The encoded protein is CASSLEGSYEQYF. The chain carries TRBV12-3 or TRBV12-4 and TRBJ2-7; D gene ambiguous. The CDR3 is made up of 13 amino acids. Trimming cost V 1 base and J 0 bases, with 4 bases left between them.

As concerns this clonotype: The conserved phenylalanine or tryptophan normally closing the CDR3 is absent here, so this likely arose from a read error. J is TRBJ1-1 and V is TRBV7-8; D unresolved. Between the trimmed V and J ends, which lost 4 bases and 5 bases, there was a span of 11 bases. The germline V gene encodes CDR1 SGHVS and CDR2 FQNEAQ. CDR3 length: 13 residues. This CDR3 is CASSWKGATEAFL. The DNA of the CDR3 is TGTGCCAGCAGCTGGAAGGGCGCAACTGAAGCTTTCCTT.

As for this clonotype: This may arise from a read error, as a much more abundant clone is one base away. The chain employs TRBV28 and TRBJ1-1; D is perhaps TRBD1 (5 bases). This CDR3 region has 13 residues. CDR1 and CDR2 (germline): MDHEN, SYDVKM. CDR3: CASSLLQDTEAVF. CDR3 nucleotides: TGTGCCAGCAGTTTATTGCAGGACACTGAAGCTGTCTTT.

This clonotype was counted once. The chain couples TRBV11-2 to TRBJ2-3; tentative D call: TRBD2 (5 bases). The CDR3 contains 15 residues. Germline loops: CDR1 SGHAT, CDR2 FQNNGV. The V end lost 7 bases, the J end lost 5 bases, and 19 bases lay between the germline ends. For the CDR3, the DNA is TGTGCCAGCACCGTGGGCGGAGGACCAGAAGATACGCAGTATTTT. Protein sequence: CASTVGGGPEDTQYF.

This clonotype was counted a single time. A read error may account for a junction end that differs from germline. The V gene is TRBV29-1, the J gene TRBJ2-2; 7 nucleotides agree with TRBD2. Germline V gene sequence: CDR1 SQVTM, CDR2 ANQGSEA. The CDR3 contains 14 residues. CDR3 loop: CGVVTSMNTGELYF. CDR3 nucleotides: TGCGGCGTGGTGACTAGCATGAACACCGGGGAGCTGTATTTT.

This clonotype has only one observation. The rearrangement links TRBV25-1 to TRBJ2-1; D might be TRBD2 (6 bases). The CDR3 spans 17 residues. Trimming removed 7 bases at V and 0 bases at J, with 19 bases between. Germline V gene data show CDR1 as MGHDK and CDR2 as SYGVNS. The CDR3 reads CASNDSQRASSYNEQFF. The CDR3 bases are TGTGCCAGCAATGATTCCCAGCGGGCCTCCTCCTACAATGAGCAGTTCTTC.